The clone carrying this T cell receptor beta chain was observed many times. Its antigen is still unknown. Trimming at V came to 8 bases and at J to 4 bases, leaving 7 bases not matched to a gene. From germline, CDR1 is KGHSH and CDR2 LQKENI. The CDR3 extends over 13 amino acids. This specimen belongs to a study of regulatory T cells in long-lasting Graves disease. Sequencing libraries for TCR beta were prepared with iRepertoire HTBI primers and Arm-PCR of CDR3 regions. From the multiplex PCR reads, TCRdb called clonotypes with MiXCR, one entry per CDR3 protein. The profile covers a few hundred thousand distinct CDR3 sequences, with 15% appearing a single time and about 7.6% taken by the ten largest. The time point was: newly diagnosed GD, antithyroid drugs for less than 3 months. Preparation of the TCR library used RNA extracted from PBMCs. Broader study findings: The study found lower TCR diversity in persistent Graves' patients than in newly diagnosed ones.

This same sample was also taken into another study, of T cells in Graves' hyperthyroidism and ophthalmopathy. That study adds: Uncontrolled infection, other autoimmune disease, pregnancy or lactation excluded patients.

The clonotype was recovered from a middle-aged woman with Graves disease. The chain uses TRBV18 and TRBJ1-1; TRBD1 agrees at 7 bases. Sequencing was performed on peripheral blood mononuclear cells (PBMCs), taken at new diagnosis, from a patient treated with antithyroid drugs. CDR3 loop: CASSRQGGTEAFF. The CDR3, as DNA: TGTGCCAGCAGCCGACAGGGAGGCACTGAAGCTTTCTTT.